These T cell receptor beta chains were read from a single sample in a study of T cell responses to AZD1222 COVID-19 vaccine. The assay was immunoSEQ multiplex PCR, and TCRdb's table has in-frame clones only and misses some. The sample has about 130,000 clones, 93% seen once. The sample was peripheral blood, taken on day 0 of AZD1222 vaccination. The receptors here all came from an adult in good health. CDR3s include the opening cysteine and the closing phenylalanine or tryptophan. Fields, in order: clone size, D gene, V gene, J gene, CDR3 protein, CDR3 DNA. D genes are given only for firm matches. Clone size is shown for a subset of rows, as once, few, many or a class of expanded clone.

NA,NA,TRBV6-5,TRBJ2-3,CASSYLGGGRVDTQYF,TGTGCCAGCAGTTACTTGGGGGGGGGCCGGGTAGATACGCAGTATTTT
NA,NA,TRBV27,TRBJ1-4,CASSRQLATNEKLFF,TGTGCCAGCAGCAGACAGCTTGCAACTAATGAAAAACTGTTTTTT
NA,NA,TRBV3-1/TRBV3-2,TRBJ1-5,CASSQGDQPQHF,TGTGCCAGCAGCCAAGGCGACCAGCCCCAGCATTTT
NA,NA,TRBV2,TRBJ1-5,CASSLGTPANQPQHF,TGTGCCAGCAGCTTGGGGACACCCGCGAATCAGCCCCAGCATTTT
NA,TRBD1,TRBV12-5,TRBJ1-2,CASGNPGTGDGYTF,TGTGCTAGTGGTAACCCCGGGACAGGGGATGGCTACACCTTC
NA,NA,TRBV19,TRBJ2-7,CASSTTGYSSYEQYF,TGTGCCAGTAGTACGACAGGATACAGCTCCTACGAGCAGTACTTC
NA,TRBD1,TRBV30,TRBJ1-6,CAWTNRGGGSPLHF,TGTGCCTGGACGAACAGGGGTGGGGGTTCACCCCTCCACTTT
NA,NA,TRBV5-1,TRBJ2-4,CASSIATGKNIQYF,TGCGCCAGCAGCATAGCTACAGGGAAAAACATTCAGTACTTC
few,NA,TRBV12-3/TRBV12-4,TRBJ1-1,CASSTHREAFF,TGTGCCAGCAGCACCCATCGGGAGGCTTTCTTT
once,NA,TRBV27,TRBJ1-5,CASSLYGRVDQPQHF,TGTGCCAGCAGTTTATACGGGCGGGTAGATCAGCCCCAGCATTTT
NA,NA,TRBV29-1,TRBJ2-3,CSAELTGSRQYF,TGCAGCGCTGAGCTCACTGGATCTAGGCAGTATTTT
NA,NA,TRBV7-8,TRBJ2-7,CASSAGTRSYEQYF,TGTGCCAGCAGCGCAGGGACCAGATCCTACGAGCAGTACTTC
NA,TRBD2,TRBV7-2,TRBJ2-1,CASTRNRLAGGYNEQFF,TGTGCCAGCACCCGAAATAGACTAGCGGGAGGGTACAATGAGCAGTTCTTC
NA,NA,TRBV5-6,TRBJ1-4,CASSLGHVNEKLFF,TGTGCCAGCAGCTTAGGGCACGTGAATGAAAAACTGTTTTTT
once,NA,TRBV15,TRBJ2-3,CATSRGRGGTHPGLQYF,TGTGCCACCAGCAGAGGGAGAGGGGGTACCCATCCTGGATTACAGTATTTT
NA,NA,TRBV5-1,TRBJ2-7,CASSAGTPYEQYF,TGCGCCAGCAGCGCCGGGACACCCTACGAGCAGTACTTC
once,TRBD2,TRBV9,TRBJ2-1,CASSPYRLAGGNEQFF,TGTGCCAGCAGCCCCTACCGGCTAGCGGGGGGAAATGAGCAGTTCTTC
NA,NA,TRBV21-1,TRBJ1-2,CATWGGTGVQGYTF,TGTGCCACCTGGGGCGGGACAGGGGTTCAGGGCTACACCTTC
NA,NA,TRBV30,TRBJ2-7,CAWSGGLTSYEQYF,TGTGCCTGGAGCGGGGGACTGACGAGCTACGAGCAGTACTTC
NA,TRBD2,TRBV7-2,TRBJ2-1,CASSISTSGGANEQFF,TGTGCCAGCAGCATATCGACTAGCGGGGGGGCGAATGAGCAGTTCTTC
NA,TRBD1,TRBV5-5,TRBJ2-1,CASSKGQGMDNEQFF,TGTGCCAGCAGCAAAGGACAGGGGATGGACAATGAGCAGTTCTTC
NA,NA,TRBV11-2,TRBJ2-2,CASSLDRSRAGELFF,TGTGCCAGCAGCTTAGATCGGTCCAGGGCCGGGGAGCTGTTTTTT
NA,NA,TRBV12-3/TRBV12-4,TRBJ1-1,CASSLRNQAEAFF,TGTGCCAGCTCCTTGCGGAATCAAGCTGAAGCTTTCTTT
NA,NA,TRBV9,TRBJ1-2,CASSVGALNFGYTF,TGTGCCAGCAGCGTAGGTGCCCTCAATTTTGGCTACACCTTC
once,NA,TRBV3-1/TRBV3-2,TRBJ1-1,CASSQSGIGAFF,TGTGCCAGCAGCCAGTCGGGGATAGGAGCTTTCTTT
NA,NA,TRBV19,TRBJ2-3,CASSIRASFTDTQYF,TGTGCCAGTAGTATAAGGGCTAGCTTCACAGATACGCAGTATTTT
NA,NA,TRBV5-1,TRBJ1-2,CASSQGRRYGYTF,TGCGCCAGCAGCCAGGGACGCCGCTATGGCTACACCTTC
NA,NA,TRBV6-6,TRBJ1-2,CASKGYGYTF,TGTGCCAGCAAGGGCTATGGCTACACCTTC
NA,NA,TRBV29-1,TRBJ2-1,CSVGGGQVNEQFF,TGCAGCGTTGGGGGGGGCCAGGTAAATGAGCAGTTCTTC
NA,NA,TRBV5-1,TRBJ2-7,CASSLVQDYEQYF,TGCGCCAGCAGCTTGGTTCAGGACTACGAGCAGTACTTC
few,TRBD2,TRBV7-9,TRBJ2-1,CASSLGLAGELSAYNEQFF,TGTGCCAGCAGCTTGGGGCTAGCGGGGGAGTTAAGCGCCTACAATGAGCAGTTCTTC
NA,TRBD1,TRBV5-1,TRBJ2-5,CASSLEGQGEETQYF,TGCGCCAGCAGCTTGGAGGGACAGGGAGAGGAGACCCAGTACTTC
once,TRBD1,TRBV5-6,TRBJ1-6,CASSLLDRGANSPLHF,TGTGCCAGCAGCTTACTAGACAGGGGGGCCAATTCACCCCTCCACTTT
NA,NA,TRBV5-1,TRBJ2-2,CASMNIVTTNTGELFF,TGCGCCAGCATGAACATCGTTACCACGAACACCGGGGAGCTGTTTTTT
NA,TRBD1,TRBV6-5,TRBJ1-4,CASSMDRVKLFF,TGTGCCAGCAGCATGGACAGGGTTAAACTGTTTTTT
once,NA,TRBV5-1,TRBJ2-7,CASSFGEQPSSYEQYF,TGCGCCAGCAGCTTCGGAGAACAGCCGAGCTCCTACGAGCAGTACTTC
few,TRBD1,TRBV7-9,TRBJ1-2,CASSSHRGRDYGYTF,TGTGCCAGCAGCTCACACAGGGGAAGGGACTATGGCTACACCTTC
NA,NA,TRBV6-5,TRBJ2-2,CASSYTQTNTGELFF,TGTGCCAGCAGTTACACTCAGACGAACACCGGGGAGCTGTTTTTT
NA,NA,TRBV10-3,TRBJ1-2,CAISESDSYGYTF,TGTGCCATCAGTGAGTCGGACAGCTATGGCTACACCTTC
NA,NA,TRBV10-3,TRBJ1-6,CAISESDNSPLHF,TGTGCCATCAGTGAGTCCGATAATTCACCCCTCCACTTT
NA,NA,TRBV3-1/TRBV3-2,TRBJ1-5,CASSQQGHQPQHF,TGTGCCAGCAGCCAACAGGGACATCAGCCCCAGCATTTT
NA,NA,TRBV10-3,TRBJ1-1,CAISESLYTEAFF,TGTGCCATCAGTGAGTCATTGTACACTGAAGCTTTCTTT
NA,TRBD1,TRBV5-4,TRBJ2-2,CATTRQGRNTGELFF,TGTGCCACCACAAGACAGGGCAGGAACACCGGGGAGCTGTTTTTT
NA,NA,TRBV9,TRBJ2-3,CASSVAPFTDTQYF,TGTGCCAGCAGCGTAGCCCCCTTCACAGATACGCAGTATTTT
NA,NA,TRBV6-5,TRBJ2-7,CASSYVARGDEQYF,TGTGCCAGCAGTTACGTGGCCAGGGGAGACGAGCAGTACTTC